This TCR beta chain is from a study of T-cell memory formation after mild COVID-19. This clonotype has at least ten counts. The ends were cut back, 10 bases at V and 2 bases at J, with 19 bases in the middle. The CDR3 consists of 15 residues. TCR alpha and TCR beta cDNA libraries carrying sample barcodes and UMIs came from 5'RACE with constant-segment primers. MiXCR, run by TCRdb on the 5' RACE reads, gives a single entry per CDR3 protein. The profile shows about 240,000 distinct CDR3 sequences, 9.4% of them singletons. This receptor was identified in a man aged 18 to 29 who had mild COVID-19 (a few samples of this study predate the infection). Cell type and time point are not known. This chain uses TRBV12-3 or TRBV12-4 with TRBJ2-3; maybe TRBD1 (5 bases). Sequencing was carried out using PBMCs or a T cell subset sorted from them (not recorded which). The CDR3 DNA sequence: TGTGCCACCACGCCAAGGACAACAGACACAGATACGCAGTATTTT. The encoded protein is CATTPRTTDTDTQYF.